Below are 5 T cell receptor beta chains sequenced from a single sample in a study of PD-1 blockade in classical Hodgkin lymphoma. Each of the patients experienced relapse following autologous stem cell transplantation, and their brentuximab vedotin exposure differed. Purification of CD4+ T cells from thawed PBMCs was performed via magnetic negative selection. Clones were sequenced by immunoSEQ multiplex PCR, and TCRdb holds only the in-frame ones, with some missing. The sample shows about 29,000 clones, roughly 87% of them seen only once. The starting material was CD4+ T cells from blood, obtained at baseline. The origin of the receptors is a human donor with classical Hodgkin lymphoma.

The rearrangement links TRBV11-2 to TRBJ2-3; TRBD1 is a possible D gene (5 bases). The ends were cut back, 4 bases at V and 1 base at J, with 12 bases in the middle. This CDR3 has 15 residues. In germline, CDR1 is SGHAT, CDR2 FQNNGV. The DNA of the CDR3 is TGTGCCAGCAGCTCCCTTTTAGGGGGCACAGATACGCAGTATTTT. This encodes CASSSLLGGTDTQYF.

This chain joins TRBV21-1 and TRBJ1-1. TRBV21-1 is shown as a pseudogene. The CDR3 consists of 12 residues. The CDR3 DNA reads TGTGCCAGCAGGCGACTTAACACTGAAGCTTTCTTT. It specifies CASRRLNTEAFF.

The gene calls are TRBV6-5 and TRBJ1-2, with 7 bases that match TRBD1. Germline assignment: CDR1 MNHEY and CDR2 SVGAGI. The V segment lost 6 bases and the J segment 8 bases; nucleotides outside the gene matches: 12. CDR3 length equals 14 residues. The CDR3 DNA reads TGTGCCAGCAGGCCGACAGGGAGGACACGGGGCTACACCTTC. This encodes CASRPTGRTRGYTF.

The CDR3: CASALRTGGSHGYTF. CDR3 coding DNA: TGTGCTAGTGCCCTGAGGACAGGGGGCAGCCATGGCTACACCTTC. V and J are TRBV12-5 and TRBJ1-2, with 11 bases identical to TRBD1. Germline assignment: CDR1 LGHNT and CDR2 FRNRAP. CDR3 length: 15 amino acids. With 7 bases clipped from V and 6 bases from J, the junction kept 10 bases outside the gene matches.

The rearrangement uses TRBV19 and TRBJ1-1; maybe TRBD1 (5 bases). The germline V gene has CDR1 LNHDA and CDR2 SQIVND (reference sequence). CDR3 length: 16 residues. Between the trimmed V and J ends, which lost 5 bases and 2 bases, there was a span of 18 bases. The CDR3 is CASSRTGRLDNTEAFF. In nucleotides, the CDR3 is TGTGCCAGTAGTCGCACGGGACGGCTAGATAACACTGAAGCTTTCTTT.